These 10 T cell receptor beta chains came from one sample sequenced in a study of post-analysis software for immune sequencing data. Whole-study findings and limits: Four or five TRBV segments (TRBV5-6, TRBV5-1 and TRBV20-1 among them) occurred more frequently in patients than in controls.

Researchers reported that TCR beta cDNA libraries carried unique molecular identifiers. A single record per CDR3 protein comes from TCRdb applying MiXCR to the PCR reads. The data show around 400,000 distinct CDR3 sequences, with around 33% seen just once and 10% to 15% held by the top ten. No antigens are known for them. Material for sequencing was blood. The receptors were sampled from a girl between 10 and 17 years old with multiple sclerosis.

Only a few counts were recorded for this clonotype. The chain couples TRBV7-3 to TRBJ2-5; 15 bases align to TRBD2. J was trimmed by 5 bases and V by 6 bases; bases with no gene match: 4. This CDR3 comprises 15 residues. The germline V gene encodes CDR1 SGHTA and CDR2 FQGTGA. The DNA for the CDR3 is TGTGCCAGCAGTCGGACTAGCGGGGGGGCGGAGACCCAGTACTTC. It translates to CASSRTSGGAETQYF.

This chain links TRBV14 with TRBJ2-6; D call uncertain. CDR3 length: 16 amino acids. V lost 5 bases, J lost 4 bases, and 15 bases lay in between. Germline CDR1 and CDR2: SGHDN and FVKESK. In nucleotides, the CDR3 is TGTGCCAGCAGCTCTCCCCCGGCTTCAGGGGCCAACGTCCTGACTTTC. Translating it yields CASSSPPASGANVLTF.

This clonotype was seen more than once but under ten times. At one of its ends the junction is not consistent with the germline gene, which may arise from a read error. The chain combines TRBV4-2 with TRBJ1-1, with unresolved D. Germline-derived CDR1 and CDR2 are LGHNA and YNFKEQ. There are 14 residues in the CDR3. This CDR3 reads CASSQVVAGTEAFF. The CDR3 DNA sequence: TGTGCCAGCAGTCAAGTGGTCGCGGGCACTGAAGCTTTCTTT.

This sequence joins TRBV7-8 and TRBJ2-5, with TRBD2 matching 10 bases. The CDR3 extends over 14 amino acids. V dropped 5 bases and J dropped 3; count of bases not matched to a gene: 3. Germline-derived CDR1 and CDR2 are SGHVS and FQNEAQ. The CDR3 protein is CASSSGGAEETQYF. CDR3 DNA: TGTGCCAGCAGCAGCGGGGGGGCGGAAGAGACCCAGTACTTC.

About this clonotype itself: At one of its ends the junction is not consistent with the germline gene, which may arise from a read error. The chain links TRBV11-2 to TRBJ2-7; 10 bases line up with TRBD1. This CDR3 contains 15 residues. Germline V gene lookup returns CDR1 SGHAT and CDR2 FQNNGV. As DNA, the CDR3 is TGTGCCAGCAGCCCGGGGACAGGGGCCCCTTACGAGCAGGACTTC. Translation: CASSPGTGAPYEQDF.

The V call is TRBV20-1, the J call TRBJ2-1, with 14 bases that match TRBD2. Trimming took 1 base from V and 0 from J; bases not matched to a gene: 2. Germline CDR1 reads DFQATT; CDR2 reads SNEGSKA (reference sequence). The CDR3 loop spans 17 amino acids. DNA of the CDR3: TGCAGTGCTAGAGTCGGGACTAGCGGGGGCTCCTACAATGAGCAGTTCTTC. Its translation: CSARVGTSGGSYNEQFF.

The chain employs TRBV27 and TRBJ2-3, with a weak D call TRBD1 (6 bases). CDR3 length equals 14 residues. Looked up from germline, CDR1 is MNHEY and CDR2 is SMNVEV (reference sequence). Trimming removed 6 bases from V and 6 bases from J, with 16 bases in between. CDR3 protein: CASRWDIFNDTQYF. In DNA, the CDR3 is TGTGCCAGCAGATGGGACATTTTTAACGATACGCAGTATTTT.

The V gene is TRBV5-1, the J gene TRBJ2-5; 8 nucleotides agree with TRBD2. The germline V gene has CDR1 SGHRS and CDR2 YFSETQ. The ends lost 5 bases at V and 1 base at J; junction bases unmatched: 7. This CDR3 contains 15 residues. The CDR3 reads CASRPAGGSQETQYF. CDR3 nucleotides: TGCGCCAGCAGGCCGGCGGGGGGTTCCCAAGAGACCCAGTACTTC.

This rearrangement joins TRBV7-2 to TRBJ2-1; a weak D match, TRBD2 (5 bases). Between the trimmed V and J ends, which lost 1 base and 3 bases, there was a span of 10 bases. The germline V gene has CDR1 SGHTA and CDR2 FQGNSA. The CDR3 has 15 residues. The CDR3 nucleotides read TGTGCCAGCAGCTTAGGGGCTGCGGGCTACAATGAGCAGTTCTTC. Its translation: CASSLGAAGYNEQFF.

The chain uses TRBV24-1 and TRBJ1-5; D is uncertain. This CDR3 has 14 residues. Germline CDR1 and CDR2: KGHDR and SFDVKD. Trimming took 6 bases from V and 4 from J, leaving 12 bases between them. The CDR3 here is CATSTQEWNQPQHF. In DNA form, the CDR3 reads TGTGCCACCAGTACTCAGGAGTGGAATCAGCCCCAGCATTTT.